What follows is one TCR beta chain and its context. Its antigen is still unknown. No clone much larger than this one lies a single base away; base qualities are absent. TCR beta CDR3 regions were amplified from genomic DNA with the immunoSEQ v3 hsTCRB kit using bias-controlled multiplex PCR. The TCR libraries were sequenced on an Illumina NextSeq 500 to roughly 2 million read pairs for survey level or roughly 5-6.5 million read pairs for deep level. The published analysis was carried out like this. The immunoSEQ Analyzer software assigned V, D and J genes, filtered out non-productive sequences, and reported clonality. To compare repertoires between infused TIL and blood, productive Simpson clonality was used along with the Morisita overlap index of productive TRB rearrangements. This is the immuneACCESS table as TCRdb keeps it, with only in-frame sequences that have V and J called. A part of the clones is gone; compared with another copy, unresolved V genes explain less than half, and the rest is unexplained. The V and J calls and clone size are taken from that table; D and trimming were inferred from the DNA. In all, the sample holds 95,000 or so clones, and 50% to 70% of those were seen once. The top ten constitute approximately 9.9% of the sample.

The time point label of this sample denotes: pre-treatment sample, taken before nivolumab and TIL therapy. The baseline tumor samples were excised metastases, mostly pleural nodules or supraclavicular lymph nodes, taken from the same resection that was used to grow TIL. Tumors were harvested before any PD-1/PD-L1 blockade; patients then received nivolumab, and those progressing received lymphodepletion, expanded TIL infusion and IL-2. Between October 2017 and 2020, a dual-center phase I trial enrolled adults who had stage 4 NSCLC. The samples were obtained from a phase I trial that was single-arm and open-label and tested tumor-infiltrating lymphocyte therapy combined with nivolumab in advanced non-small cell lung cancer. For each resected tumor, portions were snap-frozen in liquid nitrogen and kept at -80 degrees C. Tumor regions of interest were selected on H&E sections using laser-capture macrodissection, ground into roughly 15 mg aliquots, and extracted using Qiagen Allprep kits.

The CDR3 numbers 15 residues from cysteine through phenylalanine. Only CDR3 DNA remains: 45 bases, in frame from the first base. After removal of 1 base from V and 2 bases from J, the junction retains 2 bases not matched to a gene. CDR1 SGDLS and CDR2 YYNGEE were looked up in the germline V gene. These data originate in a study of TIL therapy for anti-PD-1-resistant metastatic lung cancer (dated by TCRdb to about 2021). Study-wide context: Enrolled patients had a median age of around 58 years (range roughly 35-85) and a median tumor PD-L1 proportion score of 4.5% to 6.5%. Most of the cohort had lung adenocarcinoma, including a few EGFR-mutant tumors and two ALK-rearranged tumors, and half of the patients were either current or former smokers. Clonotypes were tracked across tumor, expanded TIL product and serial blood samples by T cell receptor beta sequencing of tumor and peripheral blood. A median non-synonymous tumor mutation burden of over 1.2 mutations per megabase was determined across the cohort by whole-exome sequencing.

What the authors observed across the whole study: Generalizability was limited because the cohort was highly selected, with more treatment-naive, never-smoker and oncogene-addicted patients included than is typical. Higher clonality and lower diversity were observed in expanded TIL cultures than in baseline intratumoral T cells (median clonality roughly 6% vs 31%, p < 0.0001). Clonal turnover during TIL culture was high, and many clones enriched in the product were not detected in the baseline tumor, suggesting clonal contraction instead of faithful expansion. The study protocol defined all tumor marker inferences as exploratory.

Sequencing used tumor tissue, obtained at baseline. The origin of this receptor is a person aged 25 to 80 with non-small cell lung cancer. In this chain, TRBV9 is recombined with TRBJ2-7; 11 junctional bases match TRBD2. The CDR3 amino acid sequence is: CASSVTSGGPYEQYF. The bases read TGTGCCAGCAGCGTAACTAGCGGGGGCCCCTACGAGCAGTACTTC.